The rows below give T cell receptor beta chains drawn from one sample of a study of blood T cell repertoires in COVID-19. The data were produced by immunoSEQ multiplex PCR, yet TCRdb's version contains in-frame clones alone and is incomplete. The repertoire holds just over 150,000 clones, with roughly 80% as singletons. Sequenced input: peripheral blood. Source of these receptors: a man aged 55 to 70 with acute or convalescent COVID-19. The CDR3 runs from the conserved cysteine through the conserved F or W. D genes are given only for firm matches. Rows give clone size only sometimes, using once, few, many, or a class for an expanded clone.

TRBJ2-7 | TRBD2 | few | TRBV5-6 | CASSPGLAGSYEQYF | TGTGCCAGCAGCCCCGGGCTAGCGGGGTCCTACGAGCAGTACTTC
TRBJ1-5 | TRBD1 | few | TRBV2 | CASSKTGGSNQPQHF | TGTGCCAGCAGTAAAACAGGGGGAAGCAATCAGCCCCAGCATTTT
TRBJ2-3 | TRBD2 | . | TRBV6-2/TRBV6-3 | CASSYAGVPDTQYF | TGTGCCAGCAGTTACGCGGGAGTCCCAGATACGCAGTATTTT
TRBJ1-1 | . | . | TRBV3-1/TRBV3-2 | CASSQDGRNTEAFF | TGTGCCAGCAGCCAAGATGGCAGGAACACTGAAGCTTTCTTT
TRBJ2-1 | . | . | TRBV14 | CASSPLGDNGFF | TGTGCCAGCAGCCCCTTAGGGGACAACGGGTTCTTC
TRBJ2-1 | TRBD2 | . | TRBV5-1 | CASSLLTSGNNEQFF | TGCGCCAGCAGCCTCCTGACTAGCGGGAACAATGAGCAGTTCTTC
TRBJ1-2 | . | . | TRBV24-1 | CATSDSGVLNYGYTF | TGTGCCACCAGTGACTCAGGGGTCTTAAACTATGGCTACACCTTC
TRBJ1-5 | . | . | TRBV19 | CASMRGDNQPQHF | TGTGCCAGTATGAGAGGAGACAATCAGCCCCAGCATTTT
TRBJ2-3 | TRBD2 | . | TRBV19 | CASSITGGTRTDTQYF | TGTGCCAGTAGTATCACCGGGGGGACCCGCACAGATACGCAGTATTTT
TRBJ1-3 | . | . | TRBV9 | CASSVEQERNTIYF | TGTGCCAGCAGCGTAGAACAGGAGAGAAACACCATATATTTT
TRBJ1-2 | TRBD1 | . | TRBV10-3 | CAMREGTGSTYGYTF | TGTGCCATGAGGGAAGGGACAGGCTCTACCTATGGCTACACCTTC
TRBJ2-3 | . | . | TRBV10-2 | CASSEGATISTDTQYF | TGCGCCAGCAGTGAGGGGGCCACAATTAGCACAGATACGCAGTATTTT
TRBJ1-6 | TRBD1 | . | TRBV19 | CASSIDQQGGAYNSPLHF | TGTGCCAGTAGTATAGATCAACAGGGGGGGGCCTATAATTCACCCCTCCACTTT
TRBJ2-6 | . | . | TRBV18 | CASSPQGGTAGANVLTF | TGTGCCAGCTCGCCCCAGGGGGGTACAGCTGGGGCCAACGTCCTGACTTTC
TRBJ2-7 | TRBD1 | . | TRBV7-2 | CASSLASDRLYEQYF | TGTGCCAGCAGCTTAGCGTCGGACAGGCTCTACGAGCAGTACTTC
TRBJ1-2 | . | once | TRBV18 | CASSLEGNYGYTF | TGTGCCAGCTCGCTGGAGGGGAACTATGGCTACACCTTC
TRBJ2-5 | . | . | TRBV5-6 | CASSLEARQETQYF | TGTGCCAGCAGCTTGGAAGCTAGGCAAGAGACCCAGTACTTC
TRBJ1-2 | . | . | TRBV4-3 | CASSPDPGNYGYTF | TGCGCCAGCAGCCCAGACCCGGGGAACTATGGCTACACCTTC
TRBJ1-3 | . | . | TRBV6-1 | CASLPFSGNTIYF | TGTGCCAGCCTACCTTTCTCTGGAAACACCATATATTTT
TRBJ1-6 | TRBD1 | . | TRBV9 | CASSKRGTDGSSPLHF | TGTGCCAGCAGCAAAAGGGGGACAGACGGGAGTTCACCCCTCCACTTT
TRBJ1-5 | . | few | TRBV30 | CAWNRGNQPQHF | TGTGCCTGGAACCGGGGGAATCAGCCCCAGCATTTT
TRBJ2-3 | TRBD1 | . | TRBV13 | CASSPQDRGSYSTDTQYF | TGTGCCAGCAGCCCGCAGGACAGGGGGAGTTACAGCACAGATACGCAGTATTTT
TRBJ2-1 | TRBD2 | . | TRBV19 | CASSIGLLAGELEQFF | TGTGCCAGTAGTATAGGTTTACTAGCGGGGGAATTGGAGCAGTTCTTC
TRBJ1-4 | TRBD1 | . | TRBV7-9 | CASSNRDRVATNEKLFF | TGTGCCAGCAGCAACCGGGACAGGGTCGCAACTAATGAAAAACTGTTTTTT
TRBJ2-3 | . | . | TRBV19 | CASSGEGTDTQYF | TGTGCCAGTAGCGGGGAGGGCACAGATACGCAGTATTTT
TRBJ1-6 | TRBD1 | few | TRBV10-3 | CAISPGTVSSPLHF | TGTGCCATCTCCCCCGGGACAGTGAGTTCACCCCTCCACTTT
TRBJ1-1 | . | once | TRBV7-9 | CASSQGSPRGTEAFF | TGTGCCAGCAGCCAAGGGAGCCCGCGGGGCACTGAAGCTTTCTTT
TRBJ2-1 | TRBD1 | . | TRBV10-3 | CAITGDSGLVNEQFF | TGTGCCATCACCGGGGACAGCGGCCTTGTTAATGAGCAGTTCTTC
TRBJ1-2 | TRBD1 | few | TRBV5-1 | CASTLDLQGYGYTF | TGCGCCAGCACCTTGGACCTACAGGGGTATGGCTACACCTTC
TRBJ2-3 | TRBD2 | . | TRBV5-5 | CASSQWQRGSTDTQYF | TGTGCCAGCAGCCAGTGGCAGCGGGGGTCCACAGATACGCAGTATTTT
TRBJ1-3 | TRBD1 | . | TRBV7-9 | CASSSTGAGNTIYF | TGTGCCAGCAGCTCGACAGGGGCTGGAAACACCATATATTTT
TRBJ1-5 | TRBD1 | . | TRBV11-3 | CASSLDLRGGNQPQHF | TGTGCCAGCAGCTTAGATCTCAGGGGGGGCAATCAGCCCCAGCATTTT
TRBJ2-3 | TRBD2 | once | TRBV7-2 | CASTGTSGRGDTQYF | TGTGCCAGCACCGGGACTAGCGGGAGGGGGGATACGCAGTATTTT
TRBJ2-7 | . | . | TRBV19 | CASSIGSAYEQYF | TGTGCCAGTAGTATTGGTTCAGCCTACGAGCAGTACTTC
TRBJ2-5 | . | . | TRBV2 | CASSDGNRAGGETQYF | TGTGCCAGCAGTGACGGAAACAGGGCTGGAGGAGAGACCCAGTACTTC
TRBJ1-2 | TRBD1 | once | TRBV3-1/TRBV3-2 | CASSLGGTGGIRYGYTF | TGTGCCAGCAGCCTAGGGGGGACAGGGGGCATTCGCTATGGCTACACCTTC
TRBJ2-7 | . | . | TRBV24-1 | CAYPRDTFFEQYF | TGTGCCTACCCCCGGGACACTTTCTTCGAGCAGTACTTC
TRBJ2-1 | TRBD1 | few | TRBV9 | CASSSGGSYNEQFF | TGTGCCAGCAGCTCAGGGGGCTCCTACAATGAGCAGTTCTTC
TRBJ1-1 | . | . | TRBV9 | CASSVLSNTEAFF | TGTGCCAGCAGCGTCCTGTCGAACACTGAAGCTTTCTTT
TRBJ2-1 | TRBD2 | . | TRBV10-3 | CASLAGGQNEQFF | TGTGCCTCCTTAGCGGGGGGGCAAAATGAGCAGTTCTTC
TRBJ2-7 | TRBD1 | . | TRBV5-1 | CASSDMGQGLYEQYF | TGCGCCAGCAGCGATATGGGACAGGGCCTCTACGAGCAGTACTTC
TRBJ1-1 | TRBD1 | . | TRBV14 | CASSPLRGQGGTEAFF | TGTGCCAGCAGCCCCCTTCGGGGACAGGGAGGCACTGAAGCTTTCTTT
TRBJ1-1 | . | . | TRBV6-6 | CASSYSTANTEAFF | TGTGCCAGCAGTTACTCGACAGCCAACACTGAAGCTTTCTTT
TRBJ1-2 | . | . | TRBV18 | CASSPDALGYGYTF | TGTGCCAGCTCACCAGATGCCCTAGGCTATGGCTACACCTTC
TRBJ1-2 | . | once | TRBV7-2 | CASSLRDTSGYTF | TGTGCCAGCAGCTTAAGGGACACCTCTGGCTACACCTTC
TRBJ2-7 | . | . | TRBV4-3 | CASSQGSGYGYEQYF | TGCGCCAGCAGCCAAGGTTCCGGGTACGGCTACGAGCAGTACTTC
TRBJ1-2 | TRBD1 | . | TRBV27 | CASSSPRQGANYGYTF | TGTGCCAGCAGTTCCCCTAGGCAGGGGGCTAACTATGGCTACACCTTC
TRBJ2-6 | . | . | TRBV19 | CASSSLAGANVLTF | TGTGCCAGTAGTTCGCTAGCTGGGGCCAACGTCCTGACTTTC
TRBJ2-7 | TRBD2 | . | TRBV28 | CASRRNSGTTMEYF | TGTGCCAGCAGGCGTAATAGCGGGACCACCATGGAGTACTTC
TRBJ2-5 | . | . | TRBV6-5 | CASSYSRVQETQYF | TGTGCCAGCAGTTACTCTCGCGTCCAAGAGACCCAGTACTTC
TRBJ2-7 | . | . | TRBV7-2 | CASSPRGGVSYEQYF | TGTGCCAGCAGCCCGAGGGGGGGAGTCTCCTACGAGCAGTACTTC
TRBJ2-2 | TRBD1 | . | TRBV4-1 | CASSQAGQGRWPTTGELFF | TGCGCCAGCAGCCAAGCGGGACAGGGGCGATGGCCGACCACCGGGGAGCTGTTTTTT
TRBJ1-5 | TRBD1 | . | TRBV7-2 | CASSWDRDQPQHF | TGTGCCAGCAGCTGGGACAGGGACCAGCCCCAGCATTTT
TRBJ1-2 | . | . | TRBV10-3 | CAIREDTFYGYTF | TGTGCCATCAGGGAAGACACCTTCTATGGCTACACCTTC
TRBJ1-6 | . | . | TRBV6-6 | CASRQAGSYNSPLHF | TGTGCCAGCAGGCAAGCCGGCTCCTATAATTCACCCCTCCACTTT
TRBJ2-3 | TRBD2 | . | TRBV4-1 | CASSQRLAGAPDTQYF | TGCGCCAGCAGCCAACGACTAGCGGGAGCCCCAGATACGCAGTATTTT
TRBJ1-3 | . | . | TRBV19 | CASSAGAGAGNTIYF | TGTGCCTCTTCCGCGGGAGCAGGGGCTGGAAACACCATATATTTT